The TCR beta chain under discussion was sequenced for a study of blood T cell repertoires in COVID-19. The data were produced by immunoSEQ multiplex PCR, yet TCRdb's version contains in-frame clones alone and is incomplete. The sample lists 200,000 to 250,000 clones, about 88% seen once, with more than 2.5% in the top ten. Two negative PCRs, clearance, or symptom resolution had been documented for recovered Cohort 3 donors. The ends were cut back, 2 bases at V and 8 bases at J, with 14 bases in the middle. This CDR3 has 14 amino acids. In germline, CDR1 is MGHRA, CDR2 YSYEKL. Sequencing used PBMCs or T cells enriched from blood (not recorded which). The gene calls are TRBV4-1 and TRBJ2-3; no clear D. This receptor was identified in a young woman who had recovered from COVID-19. The CDR3 spells CASSQPYLSFTQYF. The CDR3 DNA sequence: TGCGCCAGCAGCCAACCCTACTTAAGTTTTACGCAGTATTTT.